Presented here are 22 T cell receptor beta chains from one specimen sequenced in a study of blood T cell repertoires in COVID-19. The protocol was immunoSEQ multiplex PCR, while the TCRdb copy is restricted to in-frame clones and leaves out a portion. This sample has 60,000 or so clones, with approximately 90% found just once. Specimen: peripheral blood. These receptors all stem from a woman in her seventies with active COVID-19.

The genes are TRBV28 and TRBJ1-5; D might be TRBD1 (5 bases). The CDR3 has 15 amino acids. The V gene's germline CDR1 is MDHEN and CDR2 SYDVKM. V lost 5 bases to trimming and J lost 0 bases, with 11 bases between them. The CDR3 DNA follows: TGTGCCAGCAGTCCCCCAGGGTCTAGCAATCAGCCCCAGCATTTT. Translation gives CASSPPGSSNQPQHF.

This clone was picked up one time. The V call is TRBV19, the J call TRBJ2-1; possible D gene TRBD2, 6 bases. There are 14 residues in the CDR3. V lost 4 bases and J lost 8, with 15 bases in between. Germline V gives CDR1 LNHDA, CDR2 SQIVND (reference sequence). The CDR3 sequence is CASSNPGDKYEQFF. The CDR3 bases are TGTGCCAGTAGTAATCCGGGAGATAAGTATGAGCAGTTCTTC.

This chain joins TRBV15 and TRBJ1-4; D might be TRBD1 (5 bases). The V end lost 3 bases, the J end lost 7 bases, and 15 bases lay between the germline ends. The CDR3 spans 15 residues. The V gene's germline CDR1 is LNHNV and CDR2 YYDKDF (reference sequence). The CDR3: CATSRKDNPAEKLFF. The CDR3 DNA is TGTGCCACCAGCAGGAAGGACAATCCTGCTGAAAAACTGTTTTTT.

The chain has TRBV7-9 and TRBJ2-3; 8 nucleotides agree with TRBD2. CDR1 and CDR2 from the germline V gene are SEHNR and FQNEAQ (reference sequence). The J segment lost 2 bases and the V segment lost 5 bases, leaving 12 bases of the junction unmatched. The CDR3 is made up of 17 amino acids. The DNA of the CDR3 is TGTGCCAGCAGCCCCTTCCCATTAGCGGGGACCACAGATACGCAGTATTTT. This encodes CASSPFPLAGTTDTQYF.

This clone appeared once. CDR3 protein: CASSAGGYSNQPQHF. The CDR3 nucleotides read TGTGCCAGCAGCGCAGGGGGTTATAGCAATCAGCCCCAGCATTTT. The rearrangement uses TRBV6-5 and TRBJ1-5, with 7 bases aligning to TRBD1. Germline V gene data show CDR1 as MNHEY and CDR2 as SVGAGI. The CDR3 is made up of 15 amino acids. The V gene end was trimmed by 6 bases and the J gene end by 0 bases; junction bases not matched to a gene: 5.

The chain employs TRBV18 and TRBJ2-7, with 14 bases that match TRBD2. CDR1 and CDR2 from the germline V gene are KGHSH and LQKENI. Trimming took 9 bases from V and 4 from J; bases not matched to a gene: 2. The CDR3 is 13 residues long. The CDR3 sequence is CASRLAGGYEQYF. CDR3 nucleotides: TGTGCCAGTCGACTAGCGGGAGGGTACGAGCAGTACTTC.

The chain joins TRBV4-2 to TRBJ2-1; 7 bases agree with TRBD2. This CDR3 spans 17 amino acids. J gave up 2 bases and V 0 bases, and 7 bases lay outside the gene matches. The germline V gene encodes CDR1 LGHNA and CDR2 YNFKEQ. Here the CDR3 reads CASSQDVGGQTYNEQFF. Here the CDR3 DNA reads TGTGCCAGCAGCCAAGACGTGGGAGGGCAAACCTACAATGAGCAGTTCTTC.

The V gene is TRBV3-1 (or the pseudogene TRBV3-2), the J gene TRBJ2-3, with a weak D call TRBD2 (5 bases). Trimming shortened V by 0 bases and J by 1 base, and 8 bases separated the two germline ends. CDR1 and CDR2 (germline): LGHDT, YNNKEL (reference sequence). This CDR3 has 15 residues. The DNA for the CDR3 is TGTGCCAGCAGCCAAGATCTCGGGGGCACAGATACGCAGTATTTT. This sequence encodes CASSQDLGGTDTQYF.

As to this clone: A read error may account for a junction end that differs from germline. The chain joins TRBV7-2 to TRBJ2-1; possibly TRBD1 for D (6 bases). CDR1 and CDR2 (germline): SGHTA, FQGNSA. The CDR3 has 12 residues. CDR3 sequence: CASSSSVIGGVF. The CDR3 bases are TGTGCCAGCAGCTCCTCAGTGATAGGGGGTGTCTTC.

The chain couples TRBV6-5 to TRBJ1-1; unclear D gene. Trimming stripped 5 bases from V and 1 base from J, with 11 bases between. From germline, CDR1 is MNHEY and CDR2 SVGAGI. The CDR3 has 14 residues. The CDR3 DNA follows: TGTGCCAGCAGTCGTGACACGGAGAACACTGAAGCTTTCTTT. This codes for CASSRDTENTEAFF.

This clone has only a few counts. The CDR3 sequence: CASKRGSESYEQYF. In nucleotides, the CDR3 is TGTGCCAGTAAAAGGGGTTCGGAATCCTACGAGCAGTACTTC. This chain connects TRBV19 to TRBJ2-7; tentatively, D is TRBD1 (5 bases). V dropped 7 bases and J dropped 1 base, with 14 bases sitting between them. Per the germline V gene, CDR1 is LNHDA and CDR2 is SQIVND (reference sequence). CDR3 size: 14 residues.

V is TRBV30 and J is TRBJ2-7; a weak D match, TRBD2 (7 bases). Germline V CDR1 and CDR2: GTSNPN, SVGIG (reference sequence). The V gene lost 7 bases and the J gene lost 3 bases, with 13 bases spanning the gap. The CDR3 spans 12 residues. The CDR3 reads CALRGEGYEQYF. For the CDR3, the DNA is TGTGCCTTGAGGGGGGAGGGCTACGAGCAGTACTTC. The whole variable domain, remainder taken from reference TRBV30 and TRBJ2-7, is SQTIHQWPATLVQPVGSPLSLECTVEGTSNPNLYWYRQAAGRGLQLLFYSVGIGQISSEVPQNLSASRPQDRQFILSSKKLLLSDSGFYLCALRGEGYEQYFGPGTRLTVT.

J is TRBJ1-1 and V is TRBV3-1 (or the pseudogene TRBV3-2); the D gene is possibly TRBD1 (6 bases). Germline CDR1 is LGHDT and CDR2 is YNNKEL (reference sequence). The CDR3 sequence is 18 residues long. Between the trimmed V and J ends, which lost 0 bases and 0 bases, there was a span of 17 bases. This CDR3 is CASSQDGITGPLNTEAFF. In DNA, the CDR3 is TGTGCCAGCAGCCAAGATGGGATCACAGGGCCTTTGAACACTGAAGCTTTCTTT.

The chain links TRBV18 to TRBJ2-1; the match to TRBD2 covers 10 bases. The CDR3 extends over 16 amino acids. With 6 bases clipped from V and 7 bases from J, the junction kept 12 bases outside the gene matches. Looked up from germline, CDR1 is KGHSH and CDR2 is LQKENI. The CDR3 region has the DNA TGTGCCAGCTCCGGGCTAGCGGGAGAAAATTGGAATGAGCAGTTCTTC. This encodes CASSGLAGENWNEQFF.

This chain joins TRBV19 and TRBJ2-7; 13 bases line up with TRBD2. The V segment lost 3 bases and the J segment 0 bases; nucleotides outside the gene matches: 8. This CDR3 comprises 18 residues. Germline lookup yields CDR1 LNHDA and CDR2 SQIVND (reference sequence). CDR3 bases: TGTGCCAGTAGTATTGGACTAGCGGGAGTGCCCTCCTCCTACGAGCAGTACTTC. Its translation: CASSIGLAGVPSSYEQYF. The full variable domain, rest sourced from reference TRBV19 and TRBJ2-7, is DGGITQSPKYLFRKEGQNVTLSCEQNLNHDAMYWYRQDPGQGLRLIYYSQIVNDFQKGDIAEGYSVSREKKESFPLTVTSAQKNPTAFYLCASSIGLAGVPSSYEQYFGPGTRLTVT.

This sequence joins TRBV24-1 and TRBJ2-1, with 12 nucleotides matching TRBD2. The V segment lost 4 bases and the J segment 1 base; nucleotides outside the gene matches: 13. This CDR3 has 20 residues. Germline-derived CDR1 and CDR2 are KGHDR and SFDVKD. The CDR3 loop reads CATSDRLAGGALRSYNEQFF. As DNA, the CDR3 is TGTGCCACCAGTGACCGCCTAGCGGGAGGGGCCCTAAGGTCCTACAATGAGCAGTTCTTC.

CDR3 DNA sequence: TGTGCCAGCAGTACACCGGGACAGGGGGCCTACGAGCAGTACTTC. As protein: CASSTPGQGAYEQYF. The genes are TRBV28 and TRBJ2-7; TRBD1 matches at 11 bases. The CDR3 runs to 15 residues. J gave up 2 bases and V 5 bases, and 5 bases lay outside the gene matches. Germline loops: CDR1 MDHEN, CDR2 SYDVKM. Combining the CDR3 with reference TRBV28 and TRBJ2-7 gives the whole variable domain DVKVTQSSRYLVKRTGEKVFLECVQDMDHENMFWYRQDPGLGLRLIYFSYDVKMKEKGDIPEGYSVSREKKERFSLILESASTNQTSMYLCASSTPGQGAYEQYFGPGTRLTVT.

This rearrangement joins TRBV19 to TRBJ2-2; 7 bases are shared with TRBD2. This CDR3 region has 15 residues. Germline V gene data show CDR1 as LNHDA and CDR2 as SQIVND (reference sequence). Trimming took 5 bases from V and 4 from J; bases not matched to a gene: 7. In nucleotides, the CDR3 is TGTGCCAGTAGTGGCCCGGGCGGGGGCACCGGGGAGCTGTTTTTT. This translates into CASSGPGGGTGELFF.

The chain's CDR3 is CASSLRLLAGEFNYEQYF. The CDR3 DNA follows: TGCGCCAGCAGCTTGAGACTACTAGCGGGAGAATTTAACTACGAGCAGTACTTC. The chain uses TRBV5-1 and TRBJ2-7; 11 bases align to TRBD2. The V gene's germline CDR1 is SGHRS and CDR2 YFSETQ. The length of the CDR3 is 18 residues. With 1 base clipped from V and 3 bases from J, the junction kept 12 bases outside the gene matches.

This chain links TRBV5-1 with TRBJ2-1; no definite D call. From germline, CDR1 is SGHRS and CDR2 YFSETQ. The CDR3 extends over 15 amino acids. Between the trimmed V and J ends, which lost 0 bases and 6 bases, there was a span of 13 bases. In DNA form, the CDR3 reads TGCGCCAGCAGCTTGGCCGGAGAGAGAGGCAATGAGCAGTTCTTC. The encoded protein is CASSLAGERGNEQFF.

V is TRBV5-5 and J is TRBJ2-7; D uncertain. V lost 4 bases to trimming and J lost 5 bases, with 13 bases between them. This CDR3 contains 13 residues. The germline CDR1 and CDR2 sequences are SGHKS and YYEKEE (reference sequence). CDR3 coding DNA: TGTGCCAGCAGCGGCTCTGTGCTTGACGAGCAGTACTTC. Amino acids: CASSGSVLDEQYF. Variable domain in full (rest from reference TRBV5-5 and TRBJ2-7): DAGVTQSPTHLIKTRGQQVTLRCSPISGHKSVSWYQQVLGQGPQFIFQYYEKEERGRGNFPDRFSARQFPNYSSELNVNALLLGDSALYLCASSGSVLDEQYFGPGTRLTVT.

The rearrangement links TRBV2 to TRBJ1-2; D is unclear. Per germline, CDR1 SNHLY and CDR2 FYNNEI. Trimming cost V 3 bases and J 4 bases, with 9 bases left between them. The CDR3 extends over 13 amino acids. The CDR3 bases are TGTGCCAGCAGTGAGGAGGAGTTCTATGGCTACACCTTC. Its translation is CASSEEEFYGYTF.